A selection of T cell receptor beta chains follows, all from one sample in a study of post-analysis software for immune sequencing data. TCRdb reprocessed the PCR reads with MiXCR, giving one entry per CDR3 protein. Of 380,000 or so distinct CDR3 sequences detected, roughly 36% appear once; the ten largest clones hold 10% to 15%. Input material: blood. These receptors came from a girl between 5 and 17 years old with multiple sclerosis. Both conserved end residues are part of each CDR3. The D gene is left open where the match is weak. Part of the rows lack a size; the others show once, few, many or a class for expanded clones.

J: TRBJ2-7; size: few; D: .; V: TRBV10-3; CDR3: CAIRQTGTTPEQYF; DNA: TGTGCCATCAGACAGACAGGGACTACACCCGAGCAGTACTTC
J: TRBJ1-6; size: .; D: .; V: TRBV12-5; CDR3: CASGPDSLRNSPLHF; DNA: TGTGCTAGTGGCCCCGACAGCCTGAGGAATTCACCCCTCCACTTT
J: TRBJ2-7; size: .; D: .; V: TRBV7-9; CDR3: CACTGTNKSYEQYF; DNA: TGTGCCTGCACTGGGACAAACAAATCCTACGAGCAGTACTTC
J: TRBJ2-3; size: .; D: TRBD2; V: TRBV13; CDR3: CASSERTSGATSTDTQYF; DNA: TGTGCCAGCAGCGAGAGGACTAGCGGGGCAACTAGCACAGATACGCAGTATTTT
J: TRBJ1-2; size: .; D: .; V: TRBV20-1; CDR3: CSANVGVYGYTF; DNA: TGCAGTGCTAACGTCGGGGTTTATGGCTACACCTTC
J: TRBJ1-5; size: .; D: TRBD1; V: TRBV12-3/TRBV12-4; CDR3: CASSLGRGTNQPQHF; DNA: TGTGCCAGCAGTTTGGGCAGGGGGACCAATCAGCCCCAGCATTTT
J: TRBJ1-5; size: .; D: .; V: TRBV12-3/TRBV12-4; CDR3: CASSLTEWGNQPQHF; DNA: TGTGCCAGCAGTTTAACAGAATGGGGCAATCAGCCCCAGCATTTT
J: TRBJ2-1; size: many; D: TRBD1; V: TRBV3-1; CDR3: CASSQVTGANYNEQFF; DNA: TGTGCCAGCAGCCAGGTGACAGGGGCTAACTACAATGAGCAGTTCTTC
J: TRBJ2-1; size: .; D: .; V: TRBV6-1; CDR3: CASSSMWVFF; DNA: TGTGCCAGCAGCTCTATGTGGGTGTTCTTC
J: TRBJ2-1; size: few; D: TRBD1; V: TRBV18; CDR3: CASSRGGDRVYNEQFF; DNA: TGTGCCAGCTCACGCGGTGGGGACAGGGTCTACAATGAGCAGTTCTTC
J: TRBJ2-2; size: .; D: .; V: TRBV12-3/TRBV12-4; CDR3: CASSFLSTSGELFF; DNA: TGTGCCAGCAGTTTCTTAAGTACGTCCGGGGAGCTGTTTTTT
J: TRBJ1-1; size: .; D: TRBD1; V: TRBV27; CDR3: CASGPQTGIVEAFF; DNA: TGTGCCAGCGGACCCCAGACAGGGATTGTTGAAGCTTTCTTT
J: TRBJ2-2; size: .; D: TRBD1; V: TRBV7-8; CDR3: CASSPEVGQGWTGELFF; DNA: TGTGCCAGCAGCCCAGAGGTGGGACAGGGGTGGACCGGGGAGCTGTTTTTT
J: TRBJ2-7; size: .; D: .; V: TRBV29-1; CDR3: CSVEDPNYHEQYF; DNA: TGCAGCGTTGAAGATCCGAATTATCACGAGCAGTACTTC